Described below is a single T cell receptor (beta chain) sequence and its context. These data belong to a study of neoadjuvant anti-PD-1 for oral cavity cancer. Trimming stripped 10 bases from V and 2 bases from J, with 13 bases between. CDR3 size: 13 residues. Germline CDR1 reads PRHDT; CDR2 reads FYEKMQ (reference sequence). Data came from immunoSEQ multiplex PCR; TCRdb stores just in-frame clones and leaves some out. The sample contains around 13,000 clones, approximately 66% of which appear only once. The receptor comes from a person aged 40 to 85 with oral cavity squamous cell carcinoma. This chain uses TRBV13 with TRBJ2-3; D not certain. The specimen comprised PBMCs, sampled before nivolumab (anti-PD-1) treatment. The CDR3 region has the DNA TGTGCCACCTCCGGTGGGCTCACAGATACGCAGTATTTT. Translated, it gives CATSGGLTDTQYF.